The sample holds many counts of the clone carrying this TCR beta chain. Its antigen is still unknown. The sample belongs to a study of T-cell reconstitution after alpha-beta-depleted transplantation in children. Study outcomes and limitations: One year after transplant, T-cell counts and diversity came mostly from newly produced T cells.

Unique molecular identifiers were used in preparing the TCRbeta library. Each CDR3 protein gets one entry after TCRdb re-called the PCR reads with MiXCR. The sample lists roughly 160,000 distinct CDR3 sequences, roughly 11% occurring once. The CDR3 is 14 amino acids. V shed 3 bases and J 8 bases; nucleotides not matched to a gene: 3. Germline CDR1 is SEHNR and CDR2 is FQNEAQ (reference sequence). Sequencing was performed on PBMCs, taken before TCRalphabeta/CD19-depleted stem cell transplant. The clonotype was recovered from a boy between 2 and 10 years old with acute myeloid leukemia, due to receive a stem cell transplant. The V and J genes are TRBV7-9 and TRBJ2-3; 12 positions agree with TRBD2. CDR3 sequence: CASSLTSGGGTQYF. CDR3 DNA sequence: TGTGCCAGCAGCTTGACTAGCGGGGGAGGTACGCAGTATTTT.